This entry concerns a single T cell receptor beta chain. Its antigen remains unidentified. Per the germline V gene, CDR1 is MGHRA and CDR2 is YSYEKL. This CDR3 spans 15 amino acids. V dropped 1 base and J dropped 3 bases, with 11 bases sitting between them. This record comes from a study of OX40 agonist ivuxolimab in advanced cancers. In the study overall: Every 2 weeks, patients received ivuxolimab intravenously, dosed at 0.01 to 10 mg/kg.

Measured with immunoSEQ multiplex PCR; TCRdb has only the in-frame clones, and not every one. This sample carries around 68,000 clones, roughly 91% of them seen once, and the ten largest clones take 0.38%. Study-wide findings and caveats: Researchers did not establish what antigens the expanded peripheral T cells target.

J is TRBJ2-3 and V is TRBV4-1; D might be TRBD1 or TRBD2, each matching 7 bases. This clonotype originated in an adult with an advanced solid tumor such as melanoma, head and neck, liver or kidney cancer. Source: CD4+ or CD8+ T cells sorted from blood, taken in a trial of the OX40 agonist ivuxolimab. The CDR3 coding sequence is TGCGCCAGCAGCCAAGGACAGGGAGGGACAGATACGCAGTATTTT. Translation gives CASSQGQGGTDTQYF.